These 27 T cell receptor beta chains came from one sample sequenced in a study of blood T cell repertoires in COVID-19. Assay used: immunoSEQ multiplex PCR; TCRdb lists only in-frame clones, some missing. The sample has hundreds of thousands of clones; nearly 90% are singletons. The sample consisted of peripheral blood. Receptors were obtained from a man aged 18 to 30 with COVID-19, enrolled during active disease.

A remark on this clone: Its ends do not fully match the called genes, so a read error is possible. The gene calls are TRBV12-3 or TRBV12-4 and TRBJ1-5, with D unresolved. This CDR3 is built from 12 residues. As DNA, the CDR3 is TGTGCCAGCAGCTTAGGGCATCAGCCCCAGCATTTT. Amino acid sequence: CASSLGHQPQHF.

This clone was detected a few times. The rearrangement links TRBV19 to TRBJ2-4, with 9 positions matching TRBD2. Germline lookup yields CDR1 LNHDA and CDR2 SQIVND (reference sequence). V was pared by 7 bases and J by 5 bases, with 6 bases of the junction left unmatched. CDR3 length equals 14 residues. The CDR3 region is CASTRVAGENIQYF. DNA of the CDR3: TGTGCCAGTACCCGGGTAGCGGGAGAAAACATTCAGTACTTC.

This clone was recorded a few times. This chain joins TRBV10-1 and TRBJ2-7; a weak D match, TRBD2 (5 bases). V was shortened by 7 bases and J by 2 bases, with 15 bases between the two germline ends. The germline CDR1 and CDR2 sequences are WNHNN and SYGVQD (reference sequence). The CDR3 is made up of 14 amino acids. CDR3 sequence: CASKCGLSPYEQYF. The CDR3 coding sequence is TGCGCCAGCAAGTGCGGACTTTCCCCCTACGAGCAGTACTTC.

The chain combines TRBV24-1 with TRBJ2-1, with 11 bases matching TRBD2. There are 15 residues in the CDR3. CDR1 and CDR2 from the germline V gene are KGHDR and SFDVKD. V shed 6 bases and J 3 bases; nucleotides not matched to a gene: 3. CDR3 in DNA: TGTGCCACCAGTCCGACTAGCGGGAACTACAATGAGCAGTTCTTC. Translated, it gives CATSPTSGNYNEQFF.

The gene calls are TRBV15 and TRBJ2-3; 15 bases line up with TRBD2. This CDR3 has 18 amino acids. Unmatched junction bases numbered 9, after V lost 5 bases and J lost 3 bases. Germline V lookup: CDR1 LNHNV, CDR2 YYDKDF (reference sequence). This CDR3 is CATSGRPGLAGGTDTQYF. In DNA form, the CDR3 reads TGTGCCACCAGCGGTCGACCGGGACTAGCGGGGGGAACAGATACGCAGTATTTT.

This clone was detected only once. V usage is TRBV10-3 and J usage is TRBJ2-1, with 16 bases identical to TRBD2. V trimming: 8 bases; J trimming: 5 bases; junction bases outside the gene matches: 6. CDR3 length: 16 residues. The germline gives CDR1 ENHRY, CDR2 SYGVKD. The CDR3 here is CAISRGLAGGHNEQFF. The CDR3 DNA sequence: TGTGCCATCTCCCGGGGACTAGCGGGGGGGCACAATGAGCAGTTCTTC.

The rearrangement links TRBV6-5 to TRBJ1-1, with 7 bases lining up with TRBD1. The CDR3 consists of 11 residues. The ends lost 5 bases at V and 11 bases at J; junction bases unmatched: 5. Germline CDR1 and CDR2: MNHEY and SVGAGI. The chain's CDR3 is CASSNRGLAFF. The CDR3 DNA sequence: TGTGCCAGCAGTAACAGGGGTTTGGCTTTCTTT.

The V and J genes are TRBV6-5 and TRBJ2-5, with a tentative D call TRBD1 (7 bases). CDR3 size: 14 residues. Germline V gene data show CDR1 as MNHEY and CDR2 as SVGAGI. The V and J ends lost 4 bases and 5 bases respectively, with 14 bases between them. The CDR3 coding sequence is TGTGCCAGCAGTTGGAGGGGGCTAGGTGAGACCCAGTACTTC. This sequence encodes CASSWRGLGETQYF.

This rearrangement joins TRBV30 to TRBJ2-7; weak D call: TRBD1 (5 bases). In germline, CDR1 is GTSNPN, CDR2 SVGIG (reference sequence). The CDR3 is made up of 14 amino acids. V was pared by 2 bases and J by 6 bases, with 17 bases between. The CDR3 protein is CAWSPWTSSVEQYF. The CDR3 nucleotides are TGTGCCTGGAGTCCCTGGACATCCTCGGTCGAGCAGTACTTC.

The chain joins TRBV10-1 to TRBJ1-1; tentative D call: TRBD1 (5 bases). V was trimmed by 0 bases and J by 4 bases, leaving 12 bases between them. CDR1 is WNHNN and CDR2 is SYGVQD in the germline V gene (reference sequence). This CDR3 region has 15 residues. The CDR3 region is CASSESILGPTEAFF. CDR3 nucleotides: TGCGCCAGCAGTGAGTCGATCTTGGGGCCCACTGAAGCTTTCTTT.

The chain has TRBV6-1 and TRBJ1-1; 9 positions match TRBD1. V dropped 6 bases and J dropped 6; count of bases not matched to a gene: 8. The CDR3 is 14 amino acids. Germline V gene lookup returns CDR1 MNHNS and CDR2 SASEGT. CDR3 in DNA: TGTGCCAGCAGGGCAGGACAGGGGATCGCTGAAGCTTTCTTT. Amino acids: CASRAGQGIAEAFF.

This clone has only a few counts. This chain joins TRBV5-1 and TRBJ2-7, with 7 bases aligning to TRBD1. Germline CDR1 and CDR2: SGHRS and YFSETQ. This CDR3 spans 15 amino acids. The V gene end was trimmed by 4 bases and the J gene end by 0 bases; junction bases not matched to a gene: 7. This CDR3 reads CASSPTGTDSYEQYF. For the CDR3, the DNA is TGCGCCAGCAGCCCGACCGGGACAGACTCCTACGAGCAGTACTTC.

The chain combines TRBV5-1 with TRBJ1-2; D might be TRBD1 (6 bases). This CDR3 has 15 residues. Germline V gives CDR1 SGHRS, CDR2 YFSETQ. Between the trimmed V and J ends, which lost 0 bases and 4 bases, there was a span of 13 bases. This CDR3 is CASSLGTANTYGYTF. The CDR3 DNA sequence: TGCGCCAGCAGCTTGGGGACAGCTAATACCTATGGCTACACCTTC.

The CDR3 is CASSLGTVSYEQYF. CDR3 in DNA: TGTGCCAGCAGCTTAGGGACAGTGTCCTACGAGCAGTACTTC. The rearrangement links TRBV7-8 to TRBJ2-7; weak D call: TRBD1 (6 bases). Deletions cut 1 base from V and 1 base from J, with 8 bases between. The CDR3 is 14 amino acids. Germline lookup yields CDR1 SGHVS and CDR2 FQNEAQ.

This clone was found once. The gene calls are TRBV6-5 and TRBJ2-7, with D maybe TRBD2 (6 bases). The CDR3 spans 13 residues. V gave up 2 bases and J gave up 6 bases, with 11 bases separating them. From germline, CDR1 is MNHEY and CDR2 SVGAGI. The CDR3: CASSYPSGGEQYF. The CDR3 region has the DNA TGTGCCAGCAGTTACCCTTCCGGGGGCGAGCAGTACTTC.

CDR3 residues: CASSLNWETQYF. CDR3 in DNA: TGTGCCAGCAGCCTCAACTGGGAGACCCAGTACTTC. The J gene is TRBJ2-5, the V gene TRBV7-9; D unclear. V gave up 5 bases and J gave up 5 bases, with 9 bases separating them. The CDR3 is 12 residues long. Germline CDR1 SEHNR, CDR2 FQNEAQ (reference sequence).

The chain couples TRBV12-5 to TRBJ1-6; D is undetermined. V was cut by 8 bases and J by 0 bases, with 5 bases left in between. Germline lookup yields CDR1 LGHNT and CDR2 FRNRAP. This CDR3 has 13 amino acids. The CDR3 loop is CASTISYNSPLHF. In nucleotides, the CDR3 is TGTGCTAGTACTATCTCCTATAATTCACCCCTCCACTTT.

V is TRBV7-9 and J is TRBJ2-2; perhaps TRBD2 as D (5 bases). Germline lookup yields CDR1 SEHNR and CDR2 FQNEAQ (reference sequence). Trimming removed 5 bases at V and 4 bases at J, with 11 bases between. The CDR3 runs to 14 residues. CDR3 residues: CASSPNRGTGELFF. The CDR3 region has the DNA TGTGCCAGCAGCCCCAACCGGGGCACCGGGGAGCTGTTTTTT.

This chain connects TRBV6-5 to TRBJ1-1; 10 nucleotides agree with TRBD1. The CDR3 contains 14 residues. Germline V CDR1 and CDR2: MNHEY, SVGAGI. The V segment lost 7 bases and the J segment 5 bases; nucleotides outside the gene matches: 7. Here the CDR3 reads CASIPRDRGTEAFF. CDR3 DNA sequence: TGTGCCAGCATCCCGAGGGACAGGGGTACTGAAGCTTTCTTT.

This chain joins TRBV6-4 and TRBJ2-3; D gene ambiguous. V was shortened by 8 bases and J by 4 bases, with 7 bases between the two germline ends. Germline V gene data show CDR1 as MRHNA and CDR2 as SNTAGT. This CDR3 comprises 11 residues. This CDR3 is CASSSADTQYF. The CDR3 region has the DNA TGTGCCAGCTCGTCGGCAGATACGCAGTATTTT.

V and J are TRBV3-1 (or the pseudogene TRBV3-2) and TRBJ2-1; 12 bases align to TRBD2. V shed 4 bases, J shed 0 bases, and the junction held 1 base outside the gene matches. The CDR3 contains 16 residues. Germline V CDR1 and CDR2: LGHDT, YNNKEL (reference sequence). In DNA, the CDR3 is TGTGCCAGCAGCCCTAGCGGGGGGGCCTCCTACAATGAGCAGTTCTTC. This gives the protein CASSPSGGASYNEQFF.

The chain has TRBV11-2 and TRBJ2-4; D possibly corresponds to TRBD1 (5 bases). V dropped 6 bases and J dropped 1 base, with 10 bases sitting between them. This CDR3 spans 14 amino acids. Germline values: CDR1 SGHAT, CDR2 FQNNGV. The CDR3 sequence is CASRLTAAKNIQYF. In DNA form, the CDR3 reads TGTGCCAGCAGGTTGACAGCCGCCAAAAACATTCAGTACTTC. The full variable domain, with the rest looked up from reference TRBV11-2 and TRBJ2-4, is EAGVAQSPRYKIIEKRQSVAFWCNPISGHATLYWYQQILGQGPKLLIQFQNNGVVDDSQLPKDRFSAERLKGVDSTLKIQPAKLEDSAVYLCASRLTAAKNIQYFGAGTRLSVL.

This chain joins TRBV7-9 and TRBJ1-1; a possible D gene is TRBD1 (6 bases). The CDR3 contains 15 residues. The V end was cut by 3 bases, the J end by 4 bases, with 15 bases between. Per germline, CDR1 SEHNR and CDR2 FQNEAQ (reference sequence). DNA of the CDR3: TGTGCCAGCAGCTTTGGGGGGGCTGGTAGCACTGAAGCTTTCTTT. Amino acid sequence: CASSFGGAGSTEAFF.

The V and J genes are TRBV25-1 and TRBJ1-2; D is ambiguous. Trimming shortened V by 4 bases and J by 6 bases, and 15 bases separated the two germline ends. The CDR3 is 14 residues long. The germline V gene has CDR1 MGHDK and CDR2 SYGVNS. The CDR3 DNA follows: TGTGCCAGCAGTGCTCCCCCGGGAAAAGATGGCTACACCTTC. It translates to CASSAPPGKDGYTF.

The V call is TRBV11-2, the J call TRBJ2-5; 8 bases are a match to TRBD1. This CDR3 is built from 14 residues. Losses at the gene ends were 1 base for V and 4 bases for J; bases not matched to a gene: 2. In germline, CDR1 is SGHAT, CDR2 FQNNGV. CDR3 in DNA: TGTGCCAGCAGCTTAGTAGGGACAGGAGAGACCCAGTACTTC. Amino acids: CASSLVGTGETQYF.

This chain links TRBV12-5 with TRBJ1-6; D is unresolved. The CDR3 contains 16 residues. CDR1 is LGHNT, CDR2 FRNRAP, per germline. V lost 5 bases to trimming and J lost 0 bases, with 11 bases between them. The CDR3 region is CASGRRESSYNSPLHF. The CDR3 DNA is TGTGCTAGTGGTCGAAGAGAGAGCTCCTATAATTCACCCCTCCACTTT.

The V and J genes are TRBV6-6 and TRBJ2-1; D possibly corresponds to TRBD1 (5 bases). This CDR3 comprises 11 residues. The V and J ends lost 4 bases and 8 bases respectively, with 6 bases between them. CDR1 MNHNY and CDR2 SVGAGI come from the germline V gene (reference sequence). The DNA for the CDR3 is TGTGCCAGCAGTTTGGGGCATGAGCAGTTCTTC. It codes for CASSLGHEQFF.